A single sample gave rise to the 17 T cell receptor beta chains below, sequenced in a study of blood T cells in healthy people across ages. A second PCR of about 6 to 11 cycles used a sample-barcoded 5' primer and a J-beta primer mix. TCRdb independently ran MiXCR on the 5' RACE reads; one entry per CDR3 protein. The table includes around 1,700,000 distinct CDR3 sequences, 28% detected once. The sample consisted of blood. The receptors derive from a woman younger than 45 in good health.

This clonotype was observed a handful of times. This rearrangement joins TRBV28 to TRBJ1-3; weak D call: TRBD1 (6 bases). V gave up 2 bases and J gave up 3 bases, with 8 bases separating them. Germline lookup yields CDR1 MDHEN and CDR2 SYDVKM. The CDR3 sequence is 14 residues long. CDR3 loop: CASSLGGGGNTIYF. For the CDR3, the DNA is TGTGCCAGCAGTTTAGGGGGCGGTGGAAACACCATATATTTT.

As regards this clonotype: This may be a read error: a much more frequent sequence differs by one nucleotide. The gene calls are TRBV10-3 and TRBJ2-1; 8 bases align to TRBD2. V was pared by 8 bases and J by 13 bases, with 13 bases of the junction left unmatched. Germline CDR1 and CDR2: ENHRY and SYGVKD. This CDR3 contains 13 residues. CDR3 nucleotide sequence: TGTGCCATCGGGCGGGGGGCACAAGAGACCCAGTTCTTC. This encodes CAIGRGAQETQFF.

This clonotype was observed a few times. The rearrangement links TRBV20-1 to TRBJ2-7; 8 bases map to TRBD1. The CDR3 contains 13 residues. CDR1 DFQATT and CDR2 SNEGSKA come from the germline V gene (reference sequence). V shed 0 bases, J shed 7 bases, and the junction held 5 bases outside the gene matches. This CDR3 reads CSAREDREWEQYF. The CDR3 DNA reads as TGCAGTGCTAGAGAGGACAGGGAATGGGAGCAGTACTTC.

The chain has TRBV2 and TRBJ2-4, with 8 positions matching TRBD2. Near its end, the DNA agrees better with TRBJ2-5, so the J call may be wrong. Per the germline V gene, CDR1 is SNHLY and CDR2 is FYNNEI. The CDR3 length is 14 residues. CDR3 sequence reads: CASRGPTSGETQYF. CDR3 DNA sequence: TGTGCCAGCAGGGGCCCCACTAGCGGAGAGACCCAGTACTTC.

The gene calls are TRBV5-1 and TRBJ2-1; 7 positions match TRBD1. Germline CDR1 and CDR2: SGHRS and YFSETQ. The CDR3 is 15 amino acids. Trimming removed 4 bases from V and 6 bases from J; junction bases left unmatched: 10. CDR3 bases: TGCGCCAGCAGCAAGATGACAGGGTCCGTCAATGAGCAGTTCTTC. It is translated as CASSKMTGSVNEQFF. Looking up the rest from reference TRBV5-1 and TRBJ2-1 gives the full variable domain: KAGVTQTPRYLIKTRGQQVTLSCSPISGHRSVSWYQQTPGQGLQFLFEYFSETQRNKGNFPGRFSGRQFSNSRSEMNVSTLELGDSALYLCASSKMTGSVNEQFFGPGTRLTVL.

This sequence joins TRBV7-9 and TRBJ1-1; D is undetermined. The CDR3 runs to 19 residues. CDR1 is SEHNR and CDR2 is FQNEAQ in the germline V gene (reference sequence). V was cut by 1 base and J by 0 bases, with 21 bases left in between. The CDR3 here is CASSLVRNPDGDLNTEAFF. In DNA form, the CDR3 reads TGTGCCAGCAGCTTAGTTCGTAATCCCGACGGAGATTTGAACACTGAAGCTTTCTTT.

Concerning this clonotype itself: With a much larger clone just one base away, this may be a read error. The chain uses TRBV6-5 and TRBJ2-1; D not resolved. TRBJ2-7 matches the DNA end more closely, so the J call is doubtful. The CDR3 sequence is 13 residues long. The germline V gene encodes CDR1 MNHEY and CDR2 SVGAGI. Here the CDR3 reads CASCKDGYNEQYF. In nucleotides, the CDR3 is TGTGCCAGCTGCAAGGACGGGTACAATGAGCAGTACTTC.

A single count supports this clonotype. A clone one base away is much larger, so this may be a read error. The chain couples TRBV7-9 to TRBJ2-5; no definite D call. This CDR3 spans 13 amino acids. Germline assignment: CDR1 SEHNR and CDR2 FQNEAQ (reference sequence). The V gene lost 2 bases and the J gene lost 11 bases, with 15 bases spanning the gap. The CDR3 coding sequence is TGTGCCAGCAGCTTATTCCCGGTGATAGAGCAGTACTTC. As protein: CASSLFPVIEQYF.

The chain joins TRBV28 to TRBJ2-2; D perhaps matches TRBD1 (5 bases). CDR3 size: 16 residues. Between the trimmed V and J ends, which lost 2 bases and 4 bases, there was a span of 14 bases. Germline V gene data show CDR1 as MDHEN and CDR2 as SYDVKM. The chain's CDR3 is CASSLDLRQGTGELFF. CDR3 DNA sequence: TGTGCCAGCAGTTTAGATCTAAGGCAGGGCACCGGGGAGCTGTTTTTT.

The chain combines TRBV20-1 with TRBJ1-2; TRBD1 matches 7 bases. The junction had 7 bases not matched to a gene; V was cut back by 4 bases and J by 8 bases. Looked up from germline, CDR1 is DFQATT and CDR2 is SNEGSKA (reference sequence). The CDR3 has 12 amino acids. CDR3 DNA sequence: TGCAGTGCTACGAACAGGGGCGCAGGCTACACCTTC. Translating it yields CSATNRGAGYTF.

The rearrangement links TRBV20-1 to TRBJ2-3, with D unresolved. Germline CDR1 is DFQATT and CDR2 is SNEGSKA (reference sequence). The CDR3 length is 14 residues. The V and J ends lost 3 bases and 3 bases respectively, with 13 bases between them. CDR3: CSARAGFGTDTQYF. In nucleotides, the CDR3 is TGCAGTGCTAGGGCTGGCTTTGGGACAGATACGCAGTATTTT.

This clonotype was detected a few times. DNA for the CDR3: TGCAATGCAGCAGCTGGGAAAGGGGCCCCCGGGGTCCATGGCTACACCTTC. As protein: CNAAAGKGAPGVHGYTF. This sequence joins TRBV20-1 and TRBJ1-2; D possibly corresponds to TRBD1 (5 bases). This CDR3 contains 17 residues. The V gene's germline CDR1 is DFQATT and CDR2 SNEGSKA (reference sequence).

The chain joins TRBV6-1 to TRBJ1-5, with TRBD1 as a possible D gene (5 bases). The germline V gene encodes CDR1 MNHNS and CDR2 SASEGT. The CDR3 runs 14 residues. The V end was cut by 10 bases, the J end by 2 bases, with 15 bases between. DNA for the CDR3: TGTGCCACCCAACAGGAGACACGCAATCAGCCCCAGCATTTT. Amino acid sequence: CATQQETRNQPQHF.

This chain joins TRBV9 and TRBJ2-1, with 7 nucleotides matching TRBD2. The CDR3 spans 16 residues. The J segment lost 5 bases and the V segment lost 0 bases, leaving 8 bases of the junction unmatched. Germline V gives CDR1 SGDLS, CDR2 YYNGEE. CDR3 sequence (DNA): TGTGCCAGCAGCGTAGATCCTAGCGGATCCCACAATGAGCAGTTCTTC. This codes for CASSVDPSGSHNEQFF.

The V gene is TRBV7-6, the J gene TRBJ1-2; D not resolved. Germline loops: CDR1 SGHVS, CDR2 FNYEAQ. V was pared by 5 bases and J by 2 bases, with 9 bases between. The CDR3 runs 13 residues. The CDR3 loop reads CASSQDENYGYTF. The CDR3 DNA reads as TGTGCCAGCAGCCAGGATGAAAACTATGGCTACACCTTC.

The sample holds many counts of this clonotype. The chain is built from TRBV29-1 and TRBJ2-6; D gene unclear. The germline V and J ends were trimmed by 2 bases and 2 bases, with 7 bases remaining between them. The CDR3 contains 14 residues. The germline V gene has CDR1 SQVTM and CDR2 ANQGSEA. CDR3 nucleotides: TGCAGCGTTGAAAGGGCGGCTGGGGCCAACGTCCTGACTTTC. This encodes CSVERAAGANVLTF.

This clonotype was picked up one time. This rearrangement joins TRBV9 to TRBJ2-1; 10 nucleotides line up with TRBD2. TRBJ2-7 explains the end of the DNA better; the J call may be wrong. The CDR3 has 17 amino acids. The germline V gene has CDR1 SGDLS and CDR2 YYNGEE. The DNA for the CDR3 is TGTGCCAGCAGCGTAGGTAGCGGGGGGATCTCCTACAATGAGCAGTACTTC. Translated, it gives CASSVGSGGISYNEQYF.